The entry below describes one T cell receptor beta chain. This entry belongs to a study of blood T cell repertoires in COVID-19. All enrollees were roughly 18 to 89 years old and from about two dozen US areas. Methods used by the authors: Amplified reference gene primers provided the basis for estimating nucleated cell counts. Assay used: immunoSEQ multiplex PCR; TCRdb lists only in-frame clones, some missing. V, J and clone size are those of that table, while D and trimming were read from the DNA. Of 200,000 to 250,000 clones in the sample, 75% to 90% were seen once. The sequence was obtained from a woman aged 25-40 years with acute COVID-19. The sequenced sample consisted of PBMCs or T cells enriched from blood (not recorded which).

The CDR3 DNA reads as TGTGCCAGCAGCTTGGGTCCTAGCGGGGGTCGAGCCAAAAACATTCAGTACTTC. Protein product: CASSLGPSGGRAKNIQYF. V usage is TRBV5-4 and J usage is TRBJ2-4; TRBD2 matches at 10 bases. Losses at the gene ends were 0 bases for V and 0 bases for J; bases not matched to a gene: 6. The CDR3 is 18 amino acids. Germline loops: CDR1 SGHNT, CDR2 YYREEE (reference sequence).